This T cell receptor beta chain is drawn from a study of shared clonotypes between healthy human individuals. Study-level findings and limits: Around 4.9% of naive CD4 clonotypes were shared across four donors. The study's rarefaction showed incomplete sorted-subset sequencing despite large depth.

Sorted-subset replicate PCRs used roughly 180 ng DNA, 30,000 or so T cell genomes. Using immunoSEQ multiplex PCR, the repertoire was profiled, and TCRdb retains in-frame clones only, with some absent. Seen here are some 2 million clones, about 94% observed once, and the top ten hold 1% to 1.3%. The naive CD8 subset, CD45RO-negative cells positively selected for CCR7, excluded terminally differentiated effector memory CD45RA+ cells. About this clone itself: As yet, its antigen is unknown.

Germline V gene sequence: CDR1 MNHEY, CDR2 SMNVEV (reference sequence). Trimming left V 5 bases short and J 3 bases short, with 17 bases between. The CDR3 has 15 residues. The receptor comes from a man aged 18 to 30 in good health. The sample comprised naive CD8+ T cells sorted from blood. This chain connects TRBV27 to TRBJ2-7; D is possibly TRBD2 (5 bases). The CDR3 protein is CASSPLAGLFYEQYF. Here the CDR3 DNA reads TGTGCCAGCAGTCCCCTAGCCGGGCTTTTCTACGAGCAGTACTTC.